The entry that follows covers one TCR beta chain sequence. This record belongs to a study of blood T cell repertoires in COVID-19. Trimming took 7 bases from V and 10 from J; bases not matched to a gene: 7. The germline CDR1 and CDR2 sequences are SGHTA and FQGNSA. The CDR3 runs to 12 residues. Repertoires were generated with immunoSEQ multiplex PCR, while TCRdb's copy carries only in-frame clones and drops some. The sample consists of fewer than 250,000 clones, approximately 86% of them appearing once. The rearrangement uses TRBV7-2 and TRBJ2-1, with 7 bases identical to TRBD2. The clonotype originates from a woman aged 30 to 39 with acute COVID-19. The sequencing sample was made of PBMCs or T cells enriched from blood (not recorded which). DNA for the CDR3: TGTGCCAGCATCAACCCGCGGGGGGAGCAGTTCTTC. The encoded protein is CASINPRGEQFF.